Listed below are T cell receptor beta chains from one sample, sequenced in a study of T cell responses to AZD1222 COVID-19 vaccine. Assay used: immunoSEQ multiplex PCR; TCRdb lists only in-frame clones, some missing. Here the sample spans 130,000 or so clones, about 93% being singletons. This specimen consisted of peripheral blood, obtained on day 0 of AZD1222 vaccination. The receptors shown here come from an adult in good health. Each CDR3 is given with its conserved first and last residue. The order of the fields is CDR3 protein, CDR3 DNA, clone size, D gene, V gene, J gene. A D gene is named only where the DNA matches it firmly. Clone size appears in some rows only: once, few, many, or a class for an expanded clone.

cdr3_aa: CASSKEGTGGESPGELFF
cdr3_nt: TGTGCCAGCAGCAAAGAGGGGACAGGGGGCGAATCGCCCGGGGAGCTGTTTTTT
clone_size: NA
d_call: NA
v_call: TRBV21-1
j_call: TRBJ2-2

cdr3_aa: CASSQSGTGGYEQYF
cdr3_nt: TGTGCCAGCAGCCAATCCGGGACAGGGGGCTACGAGCAGTACTTC
clone_size: once
d_call: TRBD1
v_call: TRBV14
j_call: TRBJ2-7

cdr3_aa: CASTGRGSGNTIYF
cdr3_nt: TGTGCCAGCACCGGAAGAGGGTCTGGAAACACCATATATTTT
clone_size: NA
d_call: NA
v_call: TRBV2
j_call: TRBJ1-3

cdr3_aa: CASGLIFAGTGHNEQFF
cdr3_nt: TGTGCTAGTGGTTTGATTTTTGCCGGGACAGGGCACAATGAGCAGTTCTTC
clone_size: NA
d_call: TRBD1
v_call: TRBV12-5
j_call: TRBJ2-1

cdr3_aa: CASSLVVGSGYGYTF
cdr3_nt: TGCGCCAGCAGCTTGGTAGTGGGCTCTGGCTATGGCTACACCTTC
clone_size: NA
d_call: NA
v_call: TRBV5-1
j_call: TRBJ1-2

cdr3_aa: CASSQDGGQGARYEQYF
cdr3_nt: TGCGCCAGCAGCCAAGATGGAGGACAGGGGGCGCGTTACGAGCAGTACTTC
clone_size: NA
d_call: TRBD1
v_call: TRBV4-3
j_call: TRBJ2-7

cdr3_aa: CASSPLGPGFRNTEAFF
cdr3_nt: TGTGCCAGTAGCCCCTTGGGACCGGGGTTCCGGAACACTGAAGCTTTCTTT
clone_size: NA
d_call: NA
v_call: TRBV19
j_call: TRBJ1-1

cdr3_aa: CASSIQGYEQYF
cdr3_nt: TGTGCCAGTAGTATACAGGGGTACGAGCAGTACTTC
clone_size: NA
d_call: NA
v_call: TRBV19
j_call: TRBJ2-7

cdr3_aa: CASSQLPGQKGRATNEKLFF
cdr3_nt: TGTGCCAGCTCACAACTCCCGGGACAAAAAGGGAGGGCAACTAATGAAAAACTGTTTTTT
clone_size: NA
d_call: NA
v_call: TRBV18
j_call: TRBJ1-4

cdr3_aa: CASSLEVGDTEAFF
cdr3_nt: TGTGCCAGCAGCTTAGAGGTGGGAGACACTGAAGCTTTCTTT
clone_size: NA
d_call: NA
v_call: TRBV11-1
j_call: TRBJ1-1

cdr3_aa: CASSLGGGLDEQYF
cdr3_nt: TGTGCCAGCAGCCTAGGGGGAGGGCTGGACGAGCAGTACTTC
clone_size: NA
d_call: NA
v_call: TRBV5-4
j_call: TRBJ2-7

cdr3_aa: CASSPTVNTDTQYF
cdr3_nt: TGCGCCAGCAGCCCCACTGTGAACACAGATACGCAGTATTTT
clone_size: NA
d_call: NA
v_call: TRBV5-1
j_call: TRBJ2-3

cdr3_aa: CASSLSSGAYDEQFF
cdr3_nt: TGTGCCAGCAGCTTATCTAGCGGGGCCTACGATGAGCAGTTCTTC
clone_size: once
d_call: TRBD2
v_call: TRBV7-9
j_call: TRBJ2-1

cdr3_aa: CASSLDAGSIADTQYF
cdr3_nt: TGTGCCAGCAGCTTAGATGCGGGAAGTATCGCAGATACGCAGTATTTT
clone_size: NA
d_call: NA
v_call: TRBV11-2
j_call: TRBJ2-3

cdr3_aa: CASSPRLAGRTGELFF
cdr3_nt: TGTGCCAGCTCACCAAGACTAGCGGGACGCACCGGGGAGCTGTTTTTT
clone_size: NA
d_call: TRBD2
v_call: TRBV18
j_call: TRBJ2-2

cdr3_aa: CASSLSASPLHF
cdr3_nt: TGTGCCAGCAGCTTGTCGGCTTCACCCCTCCACTTT
clone_size: once
d_call: NA
v_call: TRBV5-6
j_call: TRBJ1-6

cdr3_aa: CASSYTGGGEPQHF
cdr3_nt: TGCGCCAGCAGCTACACAGGGGGCGGTGAGCCCCAGCATTTT
clone_size: NA
d_call: TRBD1
v_call: TRBV5-1
j_call: TRBJ1-5

cdr3_aa: CASRGQGNYGYTF
cdr3_nt: TGTGCCAGCAGGGGACAGGGAAACTATGGCTACACCTTC
clone_size: once
d_call: TRBD1
v_call: TRBV12-3/TRBV12-4
j_call: TRBJ1-2

cdr3_aa: CASSKEGPGQPQHF
cdr3_nt: TGTGCCAGCAGCAAAGAGGGCCCCGGTCAGCCCCAGCATTTT
clone_size: NA
d_call: NA
v_call: TRBV7-9
j_call: TRBJ1-5

cdr3_aa: CASSYSGEKLFF
cdr3_nt: TGTGCCAGCAGTTACTCGGGTGAAAAACTGTTTTTT
clone_size: NA
d_call: NA
v_call: TRBV6-5
j_call: TRBJ1-4

cdr3_aa: CASSLAGANYNEQFF
cdr3_nt: TGTGCCAGCAGCCTAGCGGGAGCAAACTACAATGAGCAGTTCTTC
clone_size: NA
d_call: TRBD2
v_call: TRBV6-5
j_call: TRBJ2-1

cdr3_aa: CASSIWSTGNSYSNQPQHF
cdr3_nt: TGTGCCAGTAGTATTTGGTCCACAGGGAACTCTTATAGCAATCAGCCCCAGCATTTT
clone_size: once
d_call: NA
v_call: TRBV19
j_call: TRBJ1-5

cdr3_aa: CSCLVNTEAFF
cdr3_nt: TGCAGTTGCCTCGTGAACACTGAAGCTTTCTTT
clone_size: NA
d_call: NA
v_call: TRBV20-1
j_call: TRBJ1-1

cdr3_aa: CASSQYRGLMNTEAFF
cdr3_nt: TGCGCCAGCAGCCAATACAGGGGGCTGATGAACACTGAAGCTTTCTTT
clone_size: NA
d_call: TRBD1
v_call: TRBV4-1
j_call: TRBJ1-1

cdr3_aa: CASSDVNPPGNTIYF
cdr3_nt: TGTGCCAGCAGCGACGTAAACCCTCCTGGAAACACCATATATTTT
clone_size: NA
d_call: NA
v_call: TRBV9
j_call: TRBJ1-3

cdr3_aa: CASSEQVGEQYF
cdr3_nt: TGTGCCAGCAGTGAACAGGTTGGCGAGCAGTACTTC
clone_size: NA
d_call: NA
v_call: TRBV2
j_call: TRBJ2-7

cdr3_aa: CASKDTGNQPQHF
cdr3_nt: TGTGCCAGCAAGGATACAGGGAATCAGCCCCAGCATTTT
clone_size: NA
d_call: NA
v_call: TRBV2
j_call: TRBJ1-5

cdr3_aa: CASRGIRGYYEQYF
cdr3_nt: TGTGCCAGCAGGGGGATCAGAGGGTACTACGAGCAGTACTTC
clone_size: NA
d_call: NA
v_call: TRBV6-5
j_call: TRBJ2-7

cdr3_aa: CSARENTEAFF
cdr3_nt: TGCAGTGCTCGGGAGAACACTGAAGCTTTCTTT
clone_size: once
d_call: NA
v_call: TRBV20-1
j_call: TRBJ1-1

cdr3_aa: CASSREDTQYF
cdr3_nt: TGTGCCAGCAGTAGGGAAGATACGCAGTATTTT
clone_size: once
d_call: NA
v_call: TRBV6-6
j_call: TRBJ2-3

cdr3_aa: CAWKMVGELFF
cdr3_nt: TGTGCCTGGAAAATGGTCGGGGAGCTGTTTTTT
clone_size: once
d_call: NA
v_call: TRBV30
j_call: TRBJ2-2

cdr3_aa: CASSLGVTGGFTSGYEQYF
cdr3_nt: TGCGCCAGCAGCTTGGGTGTTACAGGGGGTTTCACTAGCGGCTACGAGCAGTACTTC
clone_size: NA
d_call: NA
v_call: TRBV5-1
j_call: TRBJ2-7

cdr3_aa: CASSGINTGSGPDTQYF
cdr3_nt: TGTGCCAGCAGTGGAATAAACACAGGTTCGGGCCCAGATACGCAGTATTTT
clone_size: NA
d_call: NA
v_call: TRBV2
j_call: TRBJ2-3

cdr3_aa: CASSGLAGGGSYNEQFF
cdr3_nt: TGTGCCAGCAGTGGGCTAGCGGGAGGGGGCTCCTACAATGAGCAGTTCTTC
clone_size: NA
d_call: TRBD2
v_call: TRBV6-1
j_call: TRBJ2-1

cdr3_aa: CASSPSDRKNTEAFF
cdr3_nt: TGTGCCAGCAGTCCATCCGACAGAAAGAACACTGAAGCTTTCTTT
clone_size: NA
d_call: NA
v_call: TRBV28
j_call: TRBJ1-1

cdr3_aa: CASSLSVLAGGLDTQYF
cdr3_nt: TGTGCCAGCAGCTTGTCTGTACTAGCGGGAGGGCTGGATACGCAGTATTTT
clone_size: NA
d_call: TRBD2
v_call: TRBV5-4
j_call: TRBJ2-3

cdr3_aa: CASSDLLPSTDTQYF
cdr3_nt: TGTGCCAGCAGTGATCTCCTGCCTAGCACAGATACGCAGTATTTT
clone_size: NA
d_call: NA
v_call: TRBV25-1
j_call: TRBJ2-3

cdr3_aa: CASTAGHLYNEQFF
cdr3_nt: TGTGCCAGTACGGCGGGACACCTCTACAATGAGCAGTTCTTC
clone_size: NA
d_call: NA
v_call: TRBV19
j_call: TRBJ2-1

cdr3_aa: CATSDTVAYGYTF
cdr3_nt: TGTGCCACCTCGGACACCGTGGCCTATGGCTACACCTTC
clone_size: NA
d_call: NA
v_call: TRBV24-1
j_call: TRBJ1-2

cdr3_aa: CASSQGAGPSYEQYF
cdr3_nt: TGCGCCAGCAGCCAAGGGGCCGGACCGTCCTACGAGCAGTACTTC
clone_size: NA
d_call: NA
v_call: TRBV4-1
j_call: TRBJ2-7

cdr3_aa: CASSLVTGRTYNEQFF
cdr3_nt: TGCGCCAGCAGCTTGGTAACAGGGAGGACCTACAATGAGCAGTTCTTC
clone_size: once
d_call: NA
v_call: TRBV5-1
j_call: TRBJ2-1

cdr3_aa: CASSTLAGLLNEQYF
cdr3_nt: TGTGCCAGCAGCACACTAGCGGGCCTGTTGAACGAGCAGTACTTC
clone_size: NA
d_call: TRBD2
v_call: TRBV14
j_call: TRBJ2-7

cdr3_aa: CASSPTLVLVNTGELFF
cdr3_nt: TGTGCCAGCAGTCCCACGCTCGTGCTAGTGAACACCGGGGAGCTGTTTTTT
clone_size: NA
d_call: NA
v_call: TRBV28
j_call: TRBJ2-2

cdr3_aa: CASSLNSDEQYF
cdr3_nt: TGTGCCAGCAGCTTAAATTCAGACGAGCAGTACTTC
clone_size: few
d_call: NA
v_call: TRBV7-9
j_call: TRBJ2-7

cdr3_aa: CASRPRALGIEKLFF
cdr3_nt: TGTGCCAGCAGACCCCGCGCGCTGGGCATTGAAAAACTGTTTTTT
clone_size: NA
d_call: NA
v_call: TRBV28
j_call: TRBJ1-4

cdr3_aa: CASSFQTGYEQYF
cdr3_nt: TGTGCCAGCAGCTTTCAAACAGGGTACGAGCAGTACTTC
clone_size: NA
d_call: NA
v_call: TRBV7-2
j_call: TRBJ2-7

cdr3_aa: CASSLRTDGGPFF
cdr3_nt: TGTGCCAGCAGTTTGCGGACGGACGGAGGACCTTTCTTT
clone_size: few
d_call: NA
v_call: TRBV12-3/TRBV12-4
j_call: TRBJ1-1

cdr3_aa: CASSPRFNTEAFF
cdr3_nt: TGTGCCAGCAGTCCCAGGTTTAACACTGAAGCTTTCTTT
clone_size: NA
d_call: NA
v_call: TRBV28
j_call: TRBJ1-1

cdr3_aa: CSVEAAGASNTEAFF
cdr3_nt: TGCAGCGTTGAAGCAGCGGGGGCCTCGAACACTGAAGCTTTCTTT
clone_size: NA
d_call: NA
v_call: TRBV29-1
j_call: TRBJ1-1

cdr3_aa: CASSPRAEGWDTQYF
cdr3_nt: TGCGCCAGCAGCCCCCGTGCGGAGGGCTGGGATACGCAGTATTTT
clone_size: NA
d_call: NA
v_call: TRBV5-1
j_call: TRBJ2-3

cdr3_aa: CASSYASEAFF
cdr3_nt: TGTGCCAGCAGTTACGCTTCGGAAGCTTTCTTT
clone_size: NA
d_call: NA
v_call: TRBV6-5
j_call: TRBJ1-1

cdr3_aa: CAWSRDSNQPQHF
cdr3_nt: TGTGCCTGGAGTAGGGATAGCAATCAGCCCCAGCATTTT
clone_size: once
d_call: NA
v_call: TRBV30
j_call: TRBJ1-5

cdr3_aa: CASSLEQGTEAFF
cdr3_nt: TGTGCCAGCAGTCTAGAACAGGGGACTGAAGCTTTCTTT
clone_size: NA
d_call: TRBD1
v_call: TRBV6-6
j_call: TRBJ1-1